Following are 3 T cell receptor beta chains from one sample sequenced in a study of cytomegalovirus exposure and HLA in healthy donors listed by TCRdb under 2017. The library was generated by the immunoSEQ multiplex PCR assay. Here the immuneACCESS table is served through TCRdb, limited to in-frame sequences with V and J called. Missing clones are a known gap in these copies; in checked studies unresolved V genes cover under half, and the rest lacks a known reason. This sample holds roughly 120,000 clones; roughly nine tenths were observed only once. Around 4.5% of the sample goes to the ten largest clones. Sequencing input: PBMCs. These receptors were collected from a man younger than 35 in good health and CMV-seropositive.

This chain joins TRBV5-1 and TRBJ2-7; D possibly corresponds to TRBD2 (6 bases). The CDR3 consists of 15 residues. Germline values: CDR1 SGHRS, CDR2 YFSETQ. V lost 0 bases to trimming and J lost 5 bases, with 15 bases between them. Here the CDR3 DNA reads TGCGCCAGCAGCTTGGGCCATAAACCGGGGGACGAGCAGTACTTC. This sequence encodes CASSLGHKPGDEQYF.

V usage is TRBV11-2 and J usage is TRBJ2-7; 8 nucleotides align to TRBD1. Germline values: CDR1 SGHAT, CDR2 FQNNGV. This CDR3 is built from 15 residues. The ends lost 1 base at V and 3 bases at J; junction bases unmatched: 5. CDR3 coding DNA: TGTGCCAGCAGCTTAGCTTACGGACAGGGCTACGAGCAGTACTTC. It encodes CASSLAYGQGYEQYF.

CDR3 sequence reads: CASSLQGARAGELFF. The CDR3 coding sequence is TGTGCCAGCAGCCTACAAGGGGCGAGAGCCGGGGAGCTGTTTTTT. V is TRBV5-4 and J is TRBJ2-2; tentative D call: TRBD1 (5 bases). V shed 4 bases and J shed 6 bases, with 16 bases lying between them. The germline gives CDR1 SGHNT, CDR2 YYREEE (reference sequence). This CDR3 is built from 15 residues.